These T cell receptor beta chains were read from a single sample in a study of cytomegalovirus exposure and HLA in healthy donors. Produced via immunoSEQ multiplex PCR; TCRdb's table is partial and in-frame only. The repertoire holds some 140,000 clones, with approximately 80% as singletons. Sequenced sample: PBMCs. These receptors were taken from a man under 40 in good health and CMV-seronegative. The CDR3 runs from the conserved cysteine through the conserved F or W. Fields, in order: J gene, D gene, V gene, clone size, CDR3 DNA, CDR3 protein. D genes are given only for firm matches. Some rows mark clone size as missing; the rest say once, few, many or name a class of expanded clone.

j_gene: TRBJ1-2; d_gene: -; v_gene: TRBV7-2; abundance: -; CDR3nt: TGTGCCAGCAGCCGGGACACTTTTAACTATGGCTACACCTTC; CDR3aa: CASSRDTFNYGYTF
j_gene: TRBJ1-5; d_gene: -; v_gene: TRBV4-3; abundance: -; CDR3nt: TGCGCCAGCAGCCAAGATCTTTCAGGGGCTTCCAATCAGCCCCAGCATTTT; CDR3aa: CASSQDLSGASNQPQHF
j_gene: TRBJ1-1; d_gene: TRBD1; v_gene: TRBV10-3; abundance: -; CDR3nt: TGTGCCATCAGCGCCGGGACAGGGGGCTCGGTGAACACTGAAGCTTTCTTT; CDR3aa: CAISAGTGGSVNTEAFF
j_gene: TRBJ2-3; d_gene: TRBD2; v_gene: TRBV6-5; abundance: -; CDR3nt: TGTGCCAGCAGTAGGACTAGCGGGATAGCAACGCAGTATTTT; CDR3aa: CASSRTSGIATQYF
j_gene: TRBJ1-1; d_gene: TRBD1; v_gene: TRBV2; abundance: -; CDR3nt: TGTGCCAGCAACAGGGGGAGGAACACTGAAGCTTTCTTT; CDR3aa: CASNRGRNTEAFF
j_gene: TRBJ2-5; d_gene: TRBD1; v_gene: TRBV10-3; abundance: -; CDR3nt: TGTGCCACCCTAAAAAGGGGGCCCAAGATAAGGTGGACCCAGTACTTC; CDR3aa: CATLKRGPKIRWTQYF
j_gene: TRBJ2-3; d_gene: TRBD1; v_gene: TRBV5-4; abundance: few; CDR3nt: TGTGCCAGCAGCTTAGGACGGGACAGGGCGTCGGATACGCAGTATTTT; CDR3aa: CASSLGRDRASDTQYF
j_gene: TRBJ1-5; d_gene: -; v_gene: TRBV28; abundance: -; CDR3nt: TGTGCCAGCAGTCTCTCTATCGGGGGAGGAGGAAATCGCAATCAGCCCCAGCATTTT; CDR3aa: CASSLSIGGGGNRNQPQHF
j_gene: TRBJ1-3; d_gene: TRBD1; v_gene: TRBV18; abundance: few; CDR3nt: TGTGCCAGCTCATCACAGGGGGCGGCATCTGGAAACACCATATATTTT; CDR3aa: CASSSQGAASGNTIYF
j_gene: TRBJ2-1; d_gene: -; v_gene: TRBV18; abundance: -; CDR3nt: TGTGCCAGCTCACCACAGGGAGAGGGTTACAATGAGCAGTTCTTC; CDR3aa: CASSPQGEGYNEQFF
j_gene: TRBJ1-3; d_gene: -; v_gene: TRBV7-9; abundance: -; CDR3nt: TGTGCCAGCAGCCCCCACCCGGGGACTCGAATTAACTCTGGAAACACCATATATTTT; CDR3aa: CASSPHPGTRINSGNTIYF
j_gene: TRBJ1-5; d_gene: -; v_gene: TRBV18; abundance: few; CDR3nt: TGTGCCAGCTCACCCTCGGGTATTGGGAATCAGCCCCAGCATTTT; CDR3aa: CASSPSGIGNQPQHF
j_gene: TRBJ2-2; d_gene: -; v_gene: TRBV7-9; abundance: -; CDR3nt: TGTGCCAGCAGCTTAGATATTGCCGGGGAGCTGTTTTTT; CDR3aa: CASSLDIAGELFF
j_gene: TRBJ2-7; d_gene: -; v_gene: TRBV29-1; abundance: -; CDR3nt: TGCAGCGTTGGCGGGGTCTCCTACGAGCAGTACTTC; CDR3aa: CSVGGVSYEQYF
j_gene: TRBJ1-5; d_gene: -; v_gene: TRBV6-5; abundance: few; CDR3nt: TGTGCCAGCAGTTCCAGGGAGGGTCAGCCCCAGCATTTT; CDR3aa: CASSSREGQPQHF
j_gene: TRBJ2-3; d_gene: -; v_gene: TRBV7-8; abundance: -; CDR3nt: TGTGCCAGCAGCTTAGGGCCCGGCAGGGATACGCAGTATTTT; CDR3aa: CASSLGPGRDTQYF
j_gene: TRBJ2-5; d_gene: -; v_gene: TRBV5-8; abundance: -; CDR3nt: TGTGCCAGCAGAGACAGGTTCCAAGAGACCCAGTACTTC; CDR3aa: CASRDRFQETQYF
j_gene: TRBJ1-1; d_gene: -; v_gene: TRBV28; abundance: few; CDR3nt: TGTGCCAGCAGTCGGCGGGGGTACACTGAAGCTTTCTTT; CDR3aa: CASSRRGYTEAFF
j_gene: TRBJ2-7; d_gene: TRBD1; v_gene: TRBV28; abundance: -; CDR3nt: TGTGCCAGCAGTGCGACAGGGGCTCTCAGGTACGAGCAGTACTTC; CDR3aa: CASSATGALRYEQYF
j_gene: TRBJ1-4; d_gene: TRBD1; v_gene: TRBV4-1; abundance: -; CDR3nt: TGCGCCAGCAGCCAAGTCGGGACAGGGGGCGGTCCTGAAAAACTGTTTTTT; CDR3aa: CASSQVGTGGGPEKLFF
j_gene: TRBJ1-2; d_gene: TRBD1; v_gene: TRBV28; abundance: -; CDR3nt: TGTGCCAGCAGTCGACTACAGGGGGACTATGGCTACACCTTC; CDR3aa: CASSRLQGDYGYTF
j_gene: TRBJ1-4; d_gene: TRBD1; v_gene: TRBV5-6; abundance: -; CDR3nt: TGTGCCAGCAGCAGGACAGGGGCAACTAATGAAAAACTGTTTTTT; CDR3aa: CASSRTGATNEKLFF
j_gene: TRBJ1-2; d_gene: TRBD1; v_gene: TRBV18; abundance: -; CDR3nt: TGTGCCAGCTCACCCGAGACAGGGACTAACTATGGCTACACCTTC; CDR3aa: CASSPETGTNYGYTF
j_gene: TRBJ2-3; d_gene: -; v_gene: TRBV7-2; abundance: -; CDR3nt: TGTGCCAGCAGCACGACTAGGACAGATACGCAGTATTTT; CDR3aa: CASSTTRTDTQYF
j_gene: TRBJ2-3; d_gene: TRBD1; v_gene: TRBV7-2; abundance: -; CDR3nt: TGTGCCAGCAGCAAGGGACAGGGGGCGGCAGATACGCAGTATTTT; CDR3aa: CASSKGQGAADTQYF
j_gene: TRBJ1-2; d_gene: -; v_gene: TRBV30; abundance: -; CDR3nt: TGTGCCTGGAGTGTAAAGGGCAGGGGTGACTATGGCTACACCTTC; CDR3aa: CAWSVKGRGDYGYTF
j_gene: TRBJ1-2; d_gene: -; v_gene: TRBV5-5; abundance: -; CDR3nt: TGTGCCAGCAGCTTGCTATATGGCTACACCTTC; CDR3aa: CASSLLYGYTF
j_gene: TRBJ2-7; d_gene: -; v_gene: TRBV28; abundance: -; CDR3nt: TGTGCCACCACACGGGACTTCCCTTACGAGCAGTACTTC; CDR3aa: CATTRDFPYEQYF
j_gene: TRBJ1-2; d_gene: -; v_gene: TRBV9; abundance: once; CDR3nt: TGTGCCAGCAGCCCTCAGGGGAACTATGGCTACACCTTC; CDR3aa: CASSPQGNYGYTF
j_gene: TRBJ2-5; d_gene: TRBD2; v_gene: TRBV6-5; abundance: few; CDR3nt: TGTGCCAGCAACGGACTAGCGGGCGAGACCCAGTACTTC; CDR3aa: CASNGLAGETQYF
j_gene: TRBJ2-1; d_gene: TRBD2; v_gene: TRBV18; abundance: -; CDR3nt: TGTGCCAGCTCACTGGGACTACTGCCATACAATGAGCAGTTCTTC; CDR3aa: CASSLGLLPYNEQFF
j_gene: TRBJ2-7; d_gene: TRBD2; v_gene: TRBV28; abundance: -; CDR3nt: TGTGCCAGCAGCGCTGCGGCGGGAGGGCCCTACGAGCAGTACTTC; CDR3aa: CASSAAAGGPYEQYF